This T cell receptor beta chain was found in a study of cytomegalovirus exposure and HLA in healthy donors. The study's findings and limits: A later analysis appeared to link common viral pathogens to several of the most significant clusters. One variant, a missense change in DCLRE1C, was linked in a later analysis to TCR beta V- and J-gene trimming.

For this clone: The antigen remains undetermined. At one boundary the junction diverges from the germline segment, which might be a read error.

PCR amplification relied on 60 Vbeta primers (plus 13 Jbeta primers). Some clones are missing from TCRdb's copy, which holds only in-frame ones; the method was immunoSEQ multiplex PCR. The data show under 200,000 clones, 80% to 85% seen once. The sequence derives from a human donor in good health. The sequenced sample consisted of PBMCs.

DNA of the CDR3: TGTGCTAGCAGCTACGGGGGGGATGGGGAGACCCAGTACTTC. This gives the protein CASSYGGDGETQYF. The chain employs TRBV7-7 and TRBJ2-5; 8 bases align to TRBD2. The CDR3 is made up of 14 amino acids. Per the germline V gene, CDR1 is SSHAT and CDR2 is FNYEAQ (reference sequence).